A single sample is the source of the 32 T cell receptor beta chains below, sequenced in a study of identical twins. TCRdb recomputed calls from the 5' RACE reads with MiXCR, one row per CDR3 protein. The repertoire holds about 470,000 distinct CDR3 sequences, with about 24% as singletons. This same sample was also part of a study on T cells expressing NK-cell markers.

Sample: CD4+ T cells sorted from blood. The receptor source for this set is a woman aged 18-29 years in good health.

The rearrangement uses TRBV7-2 and TRBJ2-7, with D possibly TRBD2 on 6 matching bases. Trimming cost V 0 bases and J 2 bases, with 11 bases left between them. The CDR3 spans 15 residues. The germline CDR1 and CDR2 sequences are SGHTA and FQGNSA. The CDR3 region has the DNA TGTGCCAGCAGCTTAGCGCGGGGCGGGACCTACGAGCAGTACTTC. This translates into CASSLARGGTYEQYF.

This clonotype has ten or more counts. This chain joins TRBV28 and TRBJ1-2; tentatively, D is TRBD1 (6 bases). With 5 bases removed from V and 4 bases from J, the gap between germline ends came to 11 bases. Germline CDR1 MDHEN, CDR2 SYDVKM. This CDR3 is built from 13 residues. The CDR3 nucleotides are TGTGCCAGCAGTCCAACAGGGCCCTATGGCTACACCTTC. The encoded protein is CASSPTGPYGYTF.

This clonotype was detected only once. CDR3 region: CSAPPDKGPLSSYEQYF. CDR3 nucleotide sequence: TGCAGTGCTCCTCCCGACAAGGGGCCACTAAGCTCCTACGAGCAGTACTTC. This chain joins TRBV20-1 and TRBJ2-7, with a tentative D call TRBD1 (5 bases). Trimming stripped 5 bases from V and 0 bases from J, with 23 bases between. Germline CDR1 and CDR2: DFQATT and SNEGSKA (reference sequence). The CDR3 has 17 residues.

This clonotype was observed a single time. This chain connects TRBV6-5 to TRBJ1-1, with D possibly TRBD1 on 6 matching bases. The germline V and J ends were trimmed by 2 bases and 1 base, with 8 bases remaining between them. Germline-derived CDR1 and CDR2 are MNHEY and SVGAGI. The CDR3 is 14 amino acids. The CDR3 is CASSYPQGNTEAFF. CDR3 coding DNA: TGTGCCAGCAGTTACCCACAGGGGAACACTGAAGCTTTCTTT.

The chain joins TRBV15 to TRBJ2-7; 7 nucleotides align to TRBD2. V was pared by 3 bases and J by 0 bases, with 2 bases of the junction left unmatched. Looked up from germline, CDR1 is LNHNV and CDR2 is YYDKDF (reference sequence). The length of the CDR3 is 14 residues. The CDR3 reads CATSSGLGSYEQYF. Written as DNA, the CDR3 is TGTGCCACCAGCAGTGGACTAGGCTCCTACGAGCAGTACTTC.

This clonotype has just a few counts. The V gene is TRBV7-9, the J gene TRBJ2-7; tentatively, D is TRBD2 (5 bases). V dropped 5 bases and J dropped 6 bases, with 8 bases sitting between them. Looked up from germline, CDR1 is SEHNR and CDR2 is FQNEAQ (reference sequence). This CDR3 spans 11 amino acids. The CDR3, as DNA: TGTGCCAGCAGCCCGGCGGGCGAGCAGTACTTC. Protein sequence: CASSPAGEQYF.

This clonotype was seen more than once but under ten times. The chain links TRBV4-3 to TRBJ2-1; 7 bases align to TRBD2. The CDR3 is 16 amino acids. Germline assignment: CDR1 LGHNA and CDR2 YSLEER. J was trimmed by 3 bases and V by 6 bases; bases with no gene match: 11. This chain's CDR3 is CASRKEPSGHYNEQFF. The DNA of the CDR3 is TGCGCCAGCAGGAAGGAGCCTAGCGGACACTACAATGAGCAGTTCTTC.

The rearrangement uses TRBV6-6 and TRBJ2-5, with a possible D match to TRBD2 (6 bases). From germline, CDR1 is MNHNY and CDR2 SVGAGI (reference sequence). V shed 4 bases and J shed 6 bases, with 12 bases lying between them. This CDR3 is 13 amino acids long. DNA of the CDR3: TGTGCCAGCAGTTTTGGAGGGCAGAAGACCCAGTACTTC. Translating gives CASSFGGQKTQYF.

The chain couples TRBV20-1 to TRBJ2-3; D remains unclear. The germline CDR1 and CDR2 sequences are DFQATT and SNEGSKA (reference sequence). This CDR3 is 14 amino acids long. The ends were cut back, 8 bases at V and 6 bases at J, with 21 bases in the middle. The CDR3 sequence: CSIKPGPRADTQYF. Here the CDR3 DNA reads TGCAGTATCAAGCCGGGCCCAAGGGCGGATACGCAGTATTTT.

J is TRBJ2-7 and V is TRBV7-3; D might be TRBD1 (6 bases). The germline V and J ends were trimmed by 4 bases and 3 bases, with 10 bases remaining between them. The CDR3 has 13 residues. Germline CDR1 and CDR2: SGHTA and FQGTGA. DNA of the CDR3: TGTGCCAGCAGCTCGCAGGGGAGCTACGAGCAGTACTTC. It codes for CASSSQGSYEQYF.

This clonotype appeared a few times. This chain links TRBV12-3 or TRBV12-4 with TRBJ1-2; tentatively, D is TRBD1 (6 bases). The germline V and J ends were trimmed by 6 bases and 3 bases, with 8 bases remaining between them. The CDR3 sequence is 12 residues long. Here the CDR3 reads CASSTGYYGYTF. The DNA of the CDR3 is TGTGCCAGCAGCACAGGGTACTATGGCTACACCTTC.

This sequence joins TRBV20-1 and TRBJ2-4; D remains ambiguous. The CDR3 sequence is 13 residues long. With 2 bases removed from V and 0 bases from J, the gap between germline ends came to 5 bases. The germline CDR1 and CDR2 sequences are DFQATT and SNEGSKA (reference sequence). The CDR3 sequence: CSARWLAKNIQYF. CDR3 nucleotides: TGCAGTGCTAGATGGCTAGCCAAAAACATTCAGTACTTC.

V usage is TRBV20-1 and J usage is TRBJ2-1; the match to TRBD2 covers 10 bases. Unmatched junction bases numbered 10, after V lost 2 bases and J lost 0 bases. The CDR3 consists of 18 residues. Germline loops: CDR1 DFQATT, CDR2 SNEGSKA (reference sequence). The CDR3 protein is CSARSLAGVGSSYNEQFF. Here the CDR3 DNA reads TGCAGTGCTAGATCCCTAGCGGGAGTGGGTTCCTCCTACAATGAGCAGTTCTTC.

This clonotype has just a few counts. The rearrangement uses TRBV20-1 and TRBJ2-3; D gene unclear. The V gene's germline CDR1 is DFQATT and CDR2 SNEGSKA (reference sequence). The V end lost 6 bases, the J end lost 0 bases, and 10 bases lay between the germline ends. This CDR3 is built from 13 residues. The DNA of the CDR3 is TGCAGTGCCAGGCCCTCTAGCACAGATACGCAGTATTTT. Its translation: CSARPSSTDTQYF.

The sample holds a few counts of this clonotype. V is TRBV10-2 and J is TRBJ2-3, with D perhaps matching TRBD1 or TRBD2 (5 bases each). CDR3 size: 12 residues. V dropped 6 bases and J dropped 2 bases, with 6 bases sitting between them. The germline V gene encodes CDR1 WSHSY and CDR2 SAAADI. The CDR3 coding sequence is TGCGCCAGCAGGGGGGACACAGATACGCAGTATTTT. Translating gives CASRGDTDTQYF.

The chain combines TRBV19 with TRBJ2-3; 8 bases are a match to TRBD2. Germline V gene data show CDR1 as LNHDA and CDR2 as SQIVND (reference sequence). Trimming removed 5 bases from V and 4 bases from J; junction bases left unmatched: 5. The CDR3 extends over 14 amino acids. CDR3 sequence reads: CASSGGLDADTQYF. CDR3 coding DNA: TGTGCCAGTAGTGGGGGACTAGATGCAGATACGCAGTATTTT.

This clonotype appeared a few times. At one of its ends the junction is not consistent with the germline gene, which may arise from a read error. The chain employs TRBV7-7 and TRBJ1-3, with D possibly TRBD1 on 6 matching bases. The CDR3 is 15 amino acids. The germline V gene has CDR1 SSHAT and CDR2 FNYEAQ (reference sequence). The CDR3 coding sequence is TGTGCTAGCAACCCGCTACAGGGCTCTGGAAACACCATATATTTT. Its translation: CASNPLQGSGNTIYF. The full variable domain, with the rest looked up from reference TRBV7-7 and TRBJ1-3, is GAGVSQSPRYKVTKRGQDVTLRCDPISSHATLYWYQQALGQGPEFLTYFNYEAQPDKSGLPSDRFSAERPEGSISTLTIQRTEQRDSAMYRCASNPLQGSGNTIYFGEGSWLTVV.

V gene TRBV2 combines with J gene TRBJ1-4; possible D gene TRBD1, 5 bases. Deletions cut 8 bases from V and 3 bases from J, with 13 bases between. Germline loops: CDR1 SNHLY, CDR2 FYNNEI. This CDR3 comprises 14 residues. The CDR3: CASGNRGANEKLFF. In nucleotides, the CDR3 is TGTGCCAGCGGCAACAGAGGGGCTAATGAAAAACTGTTTTTT.

A few counts support this clonotype. The DNA of the CDR3 is TGTGCCAGCAGTCGGACTAGCGGGAGGGCCAATGAGCAGTTCTTC. This gives the protein CASSRTSGRANEQFF. V is TRBV2 and J is TRBJ2-1; the match to TRBD2 covers 15 bases. CDR3 size: 15 residues. V lost 5 bases to trimming and J lost 6 bases; unmatched junction nucleotides: 2. The germline V gene has CDR1 SNHLY and CDR2 FYNNEI.

This clonotype was seen a handful of times. The chain uses TRBV6-2 or TRBV6-3 and TRBJ2-7; no clear D. Germline-derived CDR1 and CDR2 are MNHEY and SVGEGT. The CDR3 is 14 residues long. V was pared by 0 bases and J by 4 bases, with 10 bases between. In DNA, the CDR3 is TGTGCCAGCAGTTACTCTGGGGTAAGGTACGAGCAGTACTTC. Translating gives CASSYSGVRYEQYF.

This clonotype was seen repeatedly, ten times or more. The chain is built from TRBV7-9 and TRBJ2-1; D is undetermined. This CDR3 is 14 amino acids long. V lost 2 bases to trimming and J lost 4 bases, with 9 bases between them. Germline assignment: CDR1 SEHNR and CDR2 FQNEAQ (reference sequence). CDR3 in DNA: TGTGCCAGCAGCTTACCGGAACAGTACAATGAGCAGTTCTTC. It translates to CASSLPEQYNEQFF.

This clonotype turned up a few times. The V and J genes are TRBV18 and TRBJ1-2; D perhaps matches TRBD1 (5 bases). The CDR3 has 15 amino acids. The germline V gene encodes CDR1 KGHSH and CDR2 LQKENI. Trimming removed 2 bases from V and 3 bases from J, with 13 bases in between. CDR3: CASSPSGQGDYGYTF. The CDR3, as DNA: TGTGCCAGCTCACCATCGGGGCAGGGCGACTATGGCTACACCTTC.

This clonotype has more than one count but fewer than ten. The chain couples TRBV11-2 to TRBJ2-7; D perhaps matches TRBD2 (5 bases). The CDR3 totals 15 residues. Looked up from germline, CDR1 is SGHAT and CDR2 is FQNNGV. V lost 1 base and J lost 1, with 11 bases in between. The CDR3 region is CASSLVVPGSYEQYF. The CDR3 region has the DNA TGTGCCAGCAGCTTAGTGGTCCCGGGGTCCTACGAGCAGTACTTC.

This clonotype showed up just a few times. The chain combines TRBV7-2 with TRBJ2-2; D possibly corresponds to TRBD2 (6 bases). The germline V gene encodes CDR1 SGHTA and CDR2 FQGNSA. V was clipped by 3 bases and J by 2 bases, with 13 bases between them. This CDR3 has 16 amino acids. CDR3 in DNA: TGTGCCAGCAGCTTTCGGTACGGGAGTAACACCGGGGAGCTGTTTTTT. Its translation: CASSFRYGSNTGELFF.

This rearrangement joins TRBV6-2 or TRBV6-3 to TRBJ2-7; 7 bases agree with TRBD1. The germline V gene encodes CDR1 MNHEY and CDR2 SVGEGT. The CDR3 runs 15 residues. The ends lost 2 bases at V and 5 bases at J; junction bases unmatched: 9. The CDR3 loop is CASSYLGTALHEQYF. Written as DNA, the CDR3 is TGTGCCAGCAGTTACCTCGGGACAGCGCTTCACGAGCAGTACTTC.

There are a few counts of this clonotype. V and J are TRBV11-1 and TRBJ2-5; D gene uncertain. V lost 5 bases and J lost 7, with 20 bases in between. This CDR3 contains 15 residues. Germline assignment: CDR1 SGHAT and CDR2 FQDESV (reference sequence). The CDR3 nucleotides are TGTGCCAGCAGCCCCCAAAGACCGGCATCTGGGACCCAGTACTTC. Protein product: CASSPQRPASGTQYF. Drawing the rest from reference TRBV11-1 and TRBJ2-5, the complete variable domain is EAEVAQSPRYKITEKSQAVAFWCDPISGHATLYWYRQILGQGPELLVQFQDESVVDDSQLPKDRFSAERLKGVDSTLKIQPAELGDSAMYLCASSPQRPASGTQYFGPGTRLLVL.

This chain connects TRBV19 to TRBJ2-7; 10 bases are a match to TRBD2. After removal of 5 bases from V and 5 bases from J, the junction contained 15 bases not matched to a gene. This CDR3 contains 17 residues. CDR1 is LNHDA and CDR2 is SQIVND in the germline V gene (reference sequence). CDR3 sequence: CASSPKSYGLAVNEQYF. The CDR3 region has the DNA TGTGCCAGTAGTCCGAAAAGCTACGGACTAGCGGTTAACGAGCAGTACTTC.

This sequence joins TRBV20-1 and TRBJ2-5; TRBD2 aligns across 12 bases. Per germline, CDR1 DFQATT and CDR2 SNEGSKA (reference sequence). This CDR3 region has 14 residues. J gave up 4 bases and V 6 bases, and 6 bases lay outside the gene matches. CDR3 nucleotides: TGCAGTGCCTCCCTAGCGGGGGGGCCAGAGACCCAGTACTTC. Translated, it gives CSASLAGGPETQYF.

Only a few counts were recorded for this clonotype. The genes are TRBV7-2 and TRBJ2-3; TRBD2 is a possible D gene (6 bases). The ends were cut back, 7 bases at V and 3 bases at J, with 20 bases in the middle. Germline lookup yields CDR1 SGHTA and CDR2 FQGNSA. CDR3 size: 16 residues. The DNA for the CDR3 is TGTGCCAGCACCATGGGGATCGGGGGAGGAACAGATACGCAGTATTTT. Translating it yields CASTMGIGGGTDTQYF. Full variable domain (missing parts from reference TRBV7-2 and TRBJ2-3): GAGVSQSPSNKVTEKGKDVELRCDPISGHTALYWYRQSLGQGLEFLIYFQGNSAPDKSGLPSDRFSAERTGGSVSTLTIQRTQQEDSAVYLCASTMGIGGGTDTQYFGPGTRLTVL.

The genes are TRBV3-1 and TRBJ2-3; 14 bases agree with TRBD2. The CDR3 length is 15 residues. CDR1 and CDR2 (germline): LGHDT, YNNKEL (reference sequence). The J segment lost 9 bases and the V segment lost 3 bases, leaving 5 bases of the junction unmatched. The CDR3 loop is CASSQGLAGDKTQYF. The DNA for the CDR3 is TGTGCCAGCAGCCAGGGACTAGCGGGAGATAAGACGCAGTATTTT.

This clonotype was observed a handful of times. This rearrangement joins TRBV14 to TRBJ2-5, with 7 positions matching TRBD1. The trim removed 3 bases at V and 3 bases at J, leaving 16 bases unmatched. CDR3 length equals 18 residues. The germline V gene encodes CDR1 SGHDN and CDR2 FVKESK. The chain's CDR3 is CASSHILAPPGQKETQYF. In nucleotides, the CDR3 is TGTGCCAGCAGCCATATCCTAGCTCCTCCGGGACAGAAAGAGACCCAGTACTTC.

The chain joins TRBV19 to TRBJ2-7; 16 bases are shared with TRBD2. CDR1 is LNHDA, CDR2 SQIVND, per germline (reference sequence). There are 16 residues in the CDR3. V was pared by 5 bases and J by 6 bases, with 7 bases of the junction left unmatched. The CDR3 protein is CASSPYGTSGRAEQYF. CDR3 coding DNA: TGTGCCAGTAGTCCCTATGGGACTAGCGGGAGGGCCGAGCAGTACTTC. The whole variable domain, remainder taken from reference TRBV19 and TRBJ2-7, is DGGITQSPKYLFRKEGQNVTLSCEQNLNHDAMYWYRQDPGQGLRLIYYSQIVNDFQKGDIAEGYSVSREKKESFPLTVTSAQKNPTAFYLCASSPYGTSGRAEQYFGPGTRLTVT.